This T cell receptor beta chain was retrieved from a study of blood T cell repertoires in COVID-19. Study background: COVID-19 samples collected from the United States, Italy and Spain covered acute and convalescent phases.

Assay used: immunoSEQ multiplex PCR; TCRdb lists only in-frame clones, some missing. The table lists about 140,000 clones, around 83% of them singletons. This receptor was obtained from a woman of 80 years or more with acute or convalescent COVID-19. The specimen sequenced was peripheral blood.

The DNA for the CDR3 is TGTGCCAGCTCACAAAACGACATAAATAATTCACCCCTCCACTTT. It translates to CASSQNDINNSPLHF. This rearrangement joins TRBV18 to TRBJ1-6; D uncertain. This CDR3 contains 15 residues. V was clipped by 4 bases and J by 5 bases, with 12 bases between them. Germline assignment: CDR1 KGHSH and CDR2 LQKENI.